The clone carrying this TCR beta chain was recorded only once. Antigen: not known. Sequenced by immunoSEQ multiplex PCR; TCRdb stores in-frame clones only, minus some. The sample consists of 160,000 or so clones, about 88% of them appearing once. The CDR3 is 15 residues long. CDR1 and CDR2 (germline): MDHEN, SYDVKM. V lost 5 bases and J 2 bases, leaving 15 bases between the germline ends. This sample is part of a study of cytotoxic CD8 clonotypes in ibrutinib-treated CLL. Whole-study context: Response sampling came at median around a year of treatment, ranging 6 to 36 months. Overall study results and limits: Rising at ibrutinib response, clonality subsequently fell back toward baseline at progression.

The chain couples TRBV28 to TRBJ1-1; TRBD1 is a possible D gene (6 bases). The specimen was PBMCs, collected at disease progression, from a patient treated with ibrutinib. This TCR came from a human donor with chronic lymphocytic leukemia. The chain's CDR3 is CASSTDHRANTEAFF. CDR3 DNA sequence: TGTGCCAGCAGTACAGATCACAGGGCCAACACTGAAGCTTTCTTT. The whole variable domain, filled in from reference TRBV28 and TRBJ1-1, reads DVKVTQSSRYLVKRTGEKVFLECVQDMDHENMFWYRQDPGLGLRLIYFSYDVKMKEKGDIPEGYSVSREKKERFSLILESASTNQTSMYLCASSTDHRANTEAFFGQGTRLTVV.